This TCR beta chain was profiled in a study of cytomegalovirus exposure and HLA in healthy donors. Regarding the study as a whole: There were some V segments, including TRBV6-2 and TRBV6-3, excluded as indistinguishable.

PCR involved 60 Vbeta and 13 Jbeta primers. This table comes from immunoSEQ multiplex PCR, and its TCRdb copy is limited to in-frame clones, with some not included. The table records under 200,000 clones, roughly 68% of them present only once. The V gene's germline CDR1 is SGHRS and CDR2 YFSETQ. This CDR3 has 15 residues. With 4 bases clipped from V and 1 base from J, the junction kept 3 bases outside the gene matches. This clone was detected once. What it binds is unknown. Other nucleotide sequences from this sample produce the same CDR3. V gene TRBV5-1 combines with J gene TRBJ2-3; TRBD2 aligns across 10 bases. This TCR was recovered from a woman in her twenties or thirties in good health and CMV-seronegative. The source material was PBMCs. CDR3 residues: CASSLGLAGTDTQYF. In DNA, the CDR3 is TGCGCCAGCAGCCTAGGACTAGCGGGCACAGATACGCAGTATTTT.